The present T cell receptor (beta chain) was sequenced within a study of blood T cell repertoires in COVID-19. Overall study: Sites across the United States, Italy and Spain contributed samples from acute and convalescent COVID-19. T cells, B-cell-depleted T cells, or PBMCs provided the cDNA or gDNA that served as material.

V lost 5 bases and J 4 bases, leaving 14 bases between the germline ends. The CDR3 spans 14 residues. The V gene's germline CDR1 is SGHNT and CDR2 YENEEA. In the original workflow: Reference gene primer amplification yielded estimated nucleated cell counts. Assay used: immunoSEQ multiplex PCR; TCRdb lists only in-frame clones, some missing. That table gives V, J and clone size, and the DNA gave D and trimming. The sample lists about 54,000 clones, approximately 90% seen once, with 6.5% to 9% in the top ten. The sample was peripheral blood. This TCR was recovered from a woman aged 40 to 50 with active COVID-19. The chain joins TRBV11-3 to TRBJ1-1; D call uncertain. The CDR3 is CASSPLGGTTEAFF. In DNA form, the CDR3 reads TGTGCCAGCAGCCCACTCGGAGGTACCACTGAAGCTTTCTTT.